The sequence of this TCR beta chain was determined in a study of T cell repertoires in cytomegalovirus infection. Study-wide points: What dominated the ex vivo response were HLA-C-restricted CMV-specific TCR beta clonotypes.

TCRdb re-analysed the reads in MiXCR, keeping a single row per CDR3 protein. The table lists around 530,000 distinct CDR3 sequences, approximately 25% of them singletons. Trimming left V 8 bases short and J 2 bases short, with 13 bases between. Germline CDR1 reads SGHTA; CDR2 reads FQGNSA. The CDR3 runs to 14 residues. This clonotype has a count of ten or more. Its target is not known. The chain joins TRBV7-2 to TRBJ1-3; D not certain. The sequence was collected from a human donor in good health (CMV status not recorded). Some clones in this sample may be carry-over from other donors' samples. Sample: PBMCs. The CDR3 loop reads CASSMHYTGNTIYF. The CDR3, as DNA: TGTGCCAGCTCCATGCATTACACTGGAAACACCATATATTTT.